These 7 T cell receptor beta chains came from one sample sequenced in a study of T-cell memory formation after mild COVID-19. TCRdb re-analysed the 5' RACE reads in MiXCR, keeping a single row per CDR3 protein. This sample carries roughly 400,000 distinct CDR3 sequences, about 24% of them seen once, and the ten largest clones take about 8.7%. Sample: PBMCs or a T cell subset sorted from them (not recorded which). These TCRs come from an adult woman who had mild COVID-19 (a few samples of this study predate the infection). Cell type and time point are not known.

For the CDR3, the DNA is TGTGCCAGCAGCACCTCCGGACGGCCTGGGGAGCAGTACTTC. It codes for CASSTSGRPGEQYF. The chain uses TRBV5-4 and TRBJ2-7; D gene ambiguous. Germline-derived CDR1 and CDR2 are SGHNT and YYREEE (reference sequence). CDR3 size: 14 residues. V lost 4 bases to trimming and J lost 7 bases, with 18 bases between them.

Many counts were recorded for this clonotype. The rearrangement links TRBV7-2 to TRBJ2-2; TRBD2 matches at 10 bases. The CDR3 extends over 17 amino acids. The trim removed 6 bases at V and 6 bases at J, leaving 13 bases unmatched. Germline CDR1 and CDR2: SGHTA and FQGNSA. CDR3: CASRPGGASGRAGELFF. The CDR3 nucleotides are TGTGCCAGCAGGCCCGGGGGGGCTAGCGGGAGAGCCGGGGAGCTGTTTTTT.

There are a few counts of this clonotype. The CDR3 nucleotides are TGTGCCAGCAGTAAAAACTTCCGGGACAGTTCCTACGAGCAGTACTTC. Amino acids: CASSKNFRDSSYEQYF. The J gene is TRBJ2-7, the V gene TRBV25-1; 7 bases are shared with TRBD1. Germline-derived CDR1 and CDR2 are MGHDK and SYGVNS. The CDR3 extends over 16 amino acids. The V gene end was trimmed by 5 bases and the J gene end by 1 base; junction bases not matched to a gene: 11.

This chain links TRBV4-1 with TRBJ1-5; no clear D gene. CDR3 length: 14 residues. Trimming took 1 base from V and 3 from J, leaving 7 bases between them. The germline V gene encodes CDR1 MGHRA and CDR2 YSYEKL. In nucleotides, the CDR3 is TGCGCCAGCAGCCAAGTTAGGACCAATCAGCCCCAGCATTTT. Amino acid sequence: CASSQVRTNQPQHF.

This clonotype was recorded at least ten times. V and J are TRBV15 and TRBJ2-3; D is perhaps TRBD2 (6 bases). Germline loops: CDR1 LNHNV, CDR2 YYDKDF (reference sequence). The V end was cut by 4 bases, the J end by 5 bases, with 16 bases between. The CDR3 contains 15 residues. CDR3 residues: CATSIRSGHGDTQYF. The CDR3 DNA reads as TGTGCCACCAGCATACGGAGCGGGCATGGAGATACGCAGTATTTT.

This clonotype was counted a few times. This rearrangement joins TRBV7-2 to TRBJ2-4, with 9 bases aligning to TRBD2. This CDR3 spans 14 amino acids. V shed 7 bases, J shed 9 bases, and the junction held 10 bases outside the gene matches. Germline V gene data show CDR1 as SGHTA and CDR2 as FQGNSA. CDR3 nucleotide sequence: TGTGCCAGCACCCTTCTAGCGGGGTCCCGCATTCAGTACTTC. This encodes CASTLLAGSRIQYF.

V gene TRBV30 combines with J gene TRBJ1-2; D unresolved. The CDR3 loop spans 13 amino acids. CDR1 is GTSNPN, CDR2 SVGIG, per germline (reference sequence). V lost 3 bases and J 1 base, leaving 9 bases between the germline ends. This CDR3 reads CAWSPGLNYGYTF. CDR3 sequence (DNA): TGTGCCTGGAGCCCCGGACTTAACTATGGCTACACCTTC.